This note documents a single TCR beta chain sequence. The antigen is unknown. Germline V gene data show CDR1 as SGHNT and CDR2 as YENEEA. The CDR3 totals 14 residues. The V end lost 5 bases, the J end lost 2 bases, and 11 bases lay between the germline ends. This record comes from a study of cytomegalovirus exposure and HLA in healthy donors. Findings of the study overall: CMV serostatus alone was available as immune exposure information.

PCR used 60 Vbeta primers and 13 Jbeta primers. Here immunoSEQ multiplex PCR was the method, and the copy in TCRdb shows in-frame clones only, minus some. The sample lists 130,000 to 150,000 clones, around 73% occurring once. The sequencing sample was made of PBMCs. The origin of this receptor is a human donor in good health. The rearrangement links TRBV11-3 to TRBJ2-3, with D unresolved. Here the CDR3 reads CASSPNLPTDTQYF. For the CDR3, the DNA is TGTGCCAGCAGCCCCAACTTACCCACAGATACGCAGTATTTT.